The 10 T cell receptor beta chains given below trace back to one sample, sequenced in a study of identical twins. TCRdb reprocessed the 5' RACE reads via MiXCR and lists one record per CDR3 protein. The sample includes some 710,000 distinct CDR3 sequences, roughly 6% seen only once; the top ten take 1.5% to 2%. Input material: naive T cells sorted from blood. All receptors come from a man between 18 and 29 years old in good health.

This clonotype has a handful of counts. The DNA of the CDR3 is TGTGCCATCAGCGATGCAGGGGGCGTAGGTGAAAAACTGTTTTTT. Protein product: CAISDAGGVGEKLFF. The rearrangement links TRBV10-3 to TRBJ1-4; 8 bases are shared with TRBD1. The germline CDR1 and CDR2 sequences are ENHRY and SYGVKD. The CDR3 totals 15 residues. V was pared by 6 bases and J by 7 bases, with 10 bases of the junction left unmatched.

V is TRBV12-3 or TRBV12-4 and J is TRBJ2-5; D uncertain. V was cut by 3 bases and J by 5 bases, with 13 bases left in between. The CDR3 covers 14 residues. The CDR3 nucleotides read TGTGCCAGCAGTTTGGCACTTAGCCACGAGACCCAGTACTTC. Amino acids: CASSLALSHETQYF.

In its sample, this clonotype was seen a few times. J is TRBJ2-1 and V is TRBV7-2; a weak D match, TRBD1 (5 bases). Germline V lookup: CDR1 SGHTA, CDR2 FQGNSA. Trimming stripped 1 base from V and 10 bases from J, with 11 bases between. The CDR3 sequence is 13 residues long. CDR3 nucleotide sequence: TGTGCCAGCAGCTTAGGGGCAGGGAAGGAGCAGTTCTTC. Translating gives CASSLGAGKEQFF.

This clonotype was counted only a few times. The V and J genes are TRBV4-2 and TRBJ2-1; either TRBD1 or TRBD2 may fit D (5 bases each). The length of the CDR3 is 16 residues. Trimming took 0 bases from V and 7 from J, leaving 16 bases between them. The germline CDR1 and CDR2 sequences are LGHNA and YNFKEQ. The CDR3 DNA reads TGTGCCAGCAGCCAAGATCTGGGGGAGCGCGCGAATGAGCAGTTCTTC. Residues: CASSQDLGERANEQFF.

This clonotype was seen a few times. The J gene is TRBJ1-1, the V gene TRBV28, with D perhaps TRBD1 (5 bases). The germline V gene encodes CDR1 MDHEN and CDR2 SYDVKM. This CDR3 comprises 12 residues. V lost 0 bases, J lost 11 bases, and 10 bases lay in between. CDR3 bases: TGTGCCAGCAGTTTATGGACAGACGGGGCTTTCTTT. Amino acid sequence: CASSLWTDGAFF.

There are a few counts of this clonotype. The chain couples TRBV5-1 to TRBJ1-6; 7 nucleotides line up with TRBD1. The CDR3 runs to 14 residues. The ends lost 4 bases at V and 6 bases at J; junction bases unmatched: 4. Germline V CDR1 and CDR2: SGHRS, YFSETQ. The CDR3 DNA reads TGCGCCAGCAGCACGGGGACAGCTAATTCACCCCTCCACTTT. Encoded protein: CASSTGTANSPLHF.

This clonotype came up many times. This chain connects TRBV6-1 to TRBJ2-7; either TRBD1 or TRBD2 may fit D (5 bases each). The CDR3 loop spans 16 amino acids. With 2 bases removed from V and 0 bases from J, the gap between germline ends came to 14 bases. Germline CDR1 is MNHNS and CDR2 is SASEGT. The CDR3 region is CASSEWWGRSSYEQYV. The CDR3, as DNA: TGTGCCAGCAGTGAATGGTGGGGACGGAGCTCCTACGAGCAGTACGTC.

This clonotype was recorded many times. CDR3: CASSLMGGDYEQYF. CDR3 sequence (DNA): TGTGCCAGCAGCTTAATGGGGGGAGATTACGAGCAGTACTTC. V and J are TRBV7-3 and TRBJ2-7; tentatively, D is TRBD2 (6 bases). V lost 1 base to trimming and J lost 4 bases, with 11 bases between them. Germline values: CDR1 SGHTA, CDR2 FQGTGA. The CDR3 runs to 14 residues.

This clonotype was recorded a few times. J is TRBJ2-7 and V is TRBV29-1, with 7 bases identical to TRBD2. The CDR3 is 13 residues long. The ends lost 6 bases at V and 0 bases at J; junction bases unmatched: 5. Germline V gene sequence: CDR1 SQVTM, CDR2 ANQGSEA. The CDR3 loop reads CSVFGGGSYEQYF. The CDR3 DNA sequence: TGCAGCGTCTTTGGGGGGGGCTCCTACGAGCAGTACTTC.

The chain is built from TRBV7-8 and TRBJ2-5; the D is unclear. V was cut by 8 bases and J by 3 bases, with 13 bases left in between. CDR1 is SGHVS and CDR2 is FQNEAQ in the germline V gene. CDR3 size: 13 residues. The chain's CDR3 is CASSLTTKETQYF. Here the CDR3 DNA reads TGTGCCAGCTCCTTGACCACCAAAGAGACCCAGTACTTC. Looking up the rest from reference TRBV7-8 and TRBJ2-5 gives the full variable domain: GAGVSQSPRYKVAKRGQDVALRCDPISGHVSLFWYQQALGQGPEFLTYFQNEAQLDKSGLPSDRFFAERPEGSVSTLKIQRTQQEDSAVYLCASSLTTKETQYFGPGTRLLVL.